This passage covers 26 T cell receptor beta chains from one sample sequenced in a study of preoperative IRX-2 immunotherapy in early breast cancer. Data came from immunoSEQ multiplex PCR; TCRdb stores just in-frame clones and leaves some out. The data show roughly 45,000 clones, about 95% seen once. Regarding treatment: preoperative locoregional IRX-2 cytokine immunotherapy. The sequencing used tumor tissue, collected after IRX-2 immunotherapy. The receptors here all came from a human donor with breast cancer.

The chain joins TRBV6-1 to TRBJ2-3, with D uncertain. From germline, CDR1 is MNHNS and CDR2 SASEGT. CDR3 length: 15 amino acids. V dropped 1 base and J dropped 0 bases, with 8 bases sitting between them. The CDR3 spells CASSEVGTSTDTQYF. CDR3 nucleotide sequence: TGTGCCAGCAGTGAAGTCGGCACTAGCACAGATACGCAGTATTTT.

V gene TRBV29-1 combines with J gene TRBJ2-7; either TRBD1 or TRBD2 may supply D (6 bases each). This CDR3 has 11 residues. Germline CDR1 reads SQVTM; CDR2 reads ANQGSEA. Trimming stripped 4 bases from V and 9 bases from J, with 13 bases between. The CDR3 spells CSVGGALGQYF. CDR3 coding DNA: TGCAGCGTTGGGGGGGCCCTTGGGCAGTACTTC.

This chain connects TRBV19 to TRBJ1-1; D not resolved. This CDR3 contains 12 residues. The V and J ends lost 6 bases and 8 bases respectively, with 13 bases between them. CDR1 and CDR2 from the germline V gene are LNHDA and SQIVND (reference sequence). The CDR3 DNA reads as TGTGCCAGTAGCCCCACGGCAGACGAAGCTTTCTTT. It yields the protein CASSPTADEAFF. Based on the CDR3 plus reference TRBV19 and TRBJ1-1, the full variable domain is DGGITQSPKYLFRKEGQNVTLSCEQNLNHDAMYWYRQDPGQGLRLIYYSQIVNDFQKGDIAEGYSVSREKKESFPLTVTSAQKNPTAFYLCASSPTADEAFFGQGTRLTVV.

J is TRBJ1-1 and V is TRBV29-1; TRBD1 might be the D (5 bases). The germline V gene encodes CDR1 SQVTM and CDR2 ANQGSEA. CDR3 length: 13 amino acids. With 5 bases removed from V and 1 base from J, the gap between germline ends came to 11 bases. The CDR3: CSVSAGTNTEAFF. DNA for the CDR3: TGCAGCGTTTCCGCAGGGACGAACACTGAAGCTTTCTTT.

This chain uses TRBV9 with TRBJ2-3; 9 bases are shared with TRBD2. J lost 5 bases, V lost 6 bases, and 7 bases had no gene match. CDR1 is SGDLS, CDR2 YYNGEE, per germline. The CDR3 length is 14 residues. The CDR3 region is CASTRRGGEDTQYF. The CDR3 DNA sequence: TGTGCCAGCACCCGTCGCGGGGGGGAAGATACGCAGTATTTT.

This clone was detected a few times. DNA for the CDR3: TGCGCCAGCAGCTTAACCGGGACGTCCTATGGCTACACCTTC. Translation: CASSLTGTSYGYTF. The chain joins TRBV5-1 to TRBJ1-2, with D maybe TRBD1 (5 bases). V was cut by 2 bases and J by 4 bases, with 12 bases left in between. The CDR3 is 14 amino acids. Germline V gene sequence: CDR1 SGHRS, CDR2 YFSETQ.

CDR3 residues: CASRRDREGGYTF. In DNA, the CDR3 is TGTGCCAGCCGACGGGACAGGGAGGGTGGCTACACCTTC. The chain is built from TRBV19 and TRBJ1-2, with 9 bases aligning to TRBD1. In germline, CDR1 is LNHDA, CDR2 SQIVND (reference sequence). Losses at the gene ends were 9 bases for V and 7 bases for J; bases not matched to a gene: 9. The CDR3 loop spans 13 amino acids.

J is TRBJ2-3 and V is TRBV10-3; the match to TRBD2 covers 8 bases. The CDR3 is made up of 14 amino acids. V dropped 6 bases and J dropped 5; count of bases not matched to a gene: 7. From germline, CDR1 is ENHRY and CDR2 SYGVKD. The CDR3 sequence is CAIRIRGGGDTQYF. CDR3 DNA sequence: TGTGCCATCAGAATCCGGGGGGGCGGAGATACGCAGTATTTT.

The chain uses TRBV4-1 and TRBJ2-3; no firm D call. This CDR3 comprises 16 residues. The germline V and J ends were trimmed by 1 base and 0 bases, with 11 bases remaining between them. In germline, CDR1 is MGHRA, CDR2 YSYEKL. The CDR3, as DNA: TGCGCCAGCAGCCAAGTCGACCTAATTAGCACAGATACGCAGTATTTT. Amino acid sequence: CASSQVDLISTDTQYF.

V is TRBV7-2 and J is TRBJ2-1, with D perhaps TRBD2 (7 bases). Germline CDR1 reads SGHTA; CDR2 reads FQGNSA. There are 12 residues in the CDR3. Trimming took off 4 bases at V and 9 bases at J, with 10 bases between the two ends. CDR3 bases: TGTGCCAGCAGCTGGGGAGGGGGTGAGCAGTTCTTC. Amino acids: CASSWGGGEQFF.

This chain links TRBV2 with TRBJ2-7; the D gene is possibly TRBD1 (6 bases). The CDR3 contains 16 residues. Germline-derived CDR1 and CDR2 are SNHLY and FYNNEI. V dropped 0 bases and J dropped 9 bases, with 21 bases sitting between them. The CDR3 nucleotides are TGTGCCAGCAGTGAAGCGCTTAGGACAGCTCCTACGAGGCAGTACTTC. It codes for CASSEALRTAPTRQYF. Variable domain in full (rest from reference TRBV2 and TRBJ2-7): EPEVTQTPSHQVTQMGQEVILRCVPISNHLYFYWYRQILGQKVEFLVSFYNNEISEKSEIFDDQFSVERPDGSNFTLKIRSTKLEDSAMYFCASSEALRTAPTRQYFGPGTRLTVT.

This chain links TRBV5-1 with TRBJ2-7; no firm D call. Per the germline V gene, CDR1 is SGHRS and CDR2 is YFSETQ. V lost 0 bases to trimming and J lost 2 bases, with 9 bases between them. The CDR3 loop spans 14 amino acids. The CDR3, as DNA: TGCGCCAGCAGCTTGGCGATAGCACCCTACGAGCAGTACTTC. Translated: CASSLAIAPYEQYF.

V and J are TRBV11-3 and TRBJ2-3; no clear D. The CDR3 consists of 12 residues. CDR1 and CDR2 from the germline V gene are SGHNT and YENEEA. V was pared by 3 bases and J by 6 bases, with 7 bases between. The CDR3 DNA reads as TGTGCCAGCAGCTTCCTTTCCGATACGCAGTATTTT. Protein product: CASSFLSDTQYF.

This chain links TRBV7-8 with TRBJ1-6, with D unresolved. This CDR3 is built from 16 residues. Germline CDR1 is SGHVS and CDR2 is FQNEAQ. V lost 2 bases, J lost 0 bases, and 8 bases lay in between. CDR3 in DNA: TGTGCCAGCAGCTTATCACGGAGCTCCTATAATTCACCCCTCCACTTT. It specifies CASSLSRSSYNSPLHF.

The table lists this clone with a count of one. The chain links TRBV28 to TRBJ1-2; the D is unclear. The CDR3 contains 12 residues. With 5 bases removed from V and 4 bases from J, the gap between germline ends came to 8 bases. Germline CDR1 reads MDHEN; CDR2 reads SYDVKM. The DNA for the CDR3 is TGTGCCAGCAGTCGAGACGTCTATGGCTACACCTTC. Its translation: CASSRDVYGYTF.

The sample holds a few counts of this clone. V usage is TRBV7-6 and J usage is TRBJ2-3; D remains unclear. CDR3 size: 14 residues. The germline CDR1 and CDR2 sequences are SGHVS and FNYEAQ. V was pared by 3 bases and J by 3 bases, with 10 bases between. CDR3 sequence (DNA): TGTGCCAGCAGCTTGCTGCGTAAAACAGATACGCAGTATTTT. Protein: CASSLLRKTDTQYF. The full variable domain, its missing parts supplied by reference TRBV7-6 and TRBJ2-3, is GAGVSQSPRYKVTKRGQDVALRCDPISGHVSLYWYRQALGQGPEFLTYFNYEAQQDKSGLPNDRFSAERPEGSISTLTIQRTEQRDSAMYRCASSLLRKTDTQYFGPGTRLTVL.

The chain has TRBV20-1 and TRBJ2-5; D uncertain. Trimming took off 3 bases at V and 5 bases at J, with 4 bases between the two ends. The CDR3 has 10 amino acids. Germline V CDR1 and CDR2: DFQATT, SNEGSKA (reference sequence). The CDR3 DNA is TGCAGTGCTAGCGATGAGACCCAGTACTTC. This encodes CSASDETQYF.

V usage is TRBV18 and J usage is TRBJ1-2, with unresolved D. Germline V gene sequence: CDR1 KGHSH, CDR2 LQKENI. V lost 3 bases and J lost 0, with 11 bases in between. This CDR3 contains 15 residues. CDR3 loop: CASSPLDTSNYGYTF. The CDR3 DNA is TGTGCCAGCTCACCTCTAGACACCTCTAACTATGGCTACACCTTC.

V usage is TRBV4-2 and J usage is TRBJ2-7; no reliable D call. The CDR3 is 15 amino acids. V lost 0 bases and J 6 bases, leaving 15 bases between the germline ends. Germline-derived CDR1 and CDR2 are LGHNA and YNFKEQ. The CDR3 DNA reads TGTGCCAGCAGCCAAGACGGTATCCTGGCTTCCGAGCAGTACTTC. This encodes CASSQDGILASEQYF.

The chain couples TRBV19 to TRBJ2-5; no firm D call. Judging by the DNA end, TRBJ2-7 fits better; the J call may be wrong. The CDR3 is made up of 14 amino acids. The germline V gene encodes CDR1 LNHDA and CDR2 SQIVND (reference sequence). The CDR3 coding sequence is TGTGCCAGTAGTCCACTCAGGAGCTCCTACGAGCAGTACTTC. It codes for CASSPLRSSYEQYF.

The chain carries TRBV9 and TRBJ2-4; tentatively, D is TRBD1 (6 bases). The germline CDR1 and CDR2 sequences are SGDLS and YYNGEE. Trimming pared 4 bases from V and 2 bases from J, leaving 16 bases between. The length of the CDR3 is 16 residues. CDR3 region: CASSPTGLRTKNIQYF. CDR3 coding DNA: TGTGCCAGCAGCCCGACAGGTCTCCGTACCAAAAACATTCAGTACTTC.

The CDR3 region has the DNA TGTGCCAGCAGCCCCCGACAGGGTCGGACCAACTCAGGGTATAGTAATGAAAAACTGTTTTTT. Its translation: CASSPRQGRTNSGYSNEKLFF. V gene TRBV9 combines with J gene TRBJ1-4; 7 bases map to TRBD1. From germline, CDR1 is SGDLS and CDR2 YYNGEE. The CDR3 is 21 amino acids. J lost 4 bases, V lost 4 bases, and 25 bases had no gene match.

The genes are TRBV28 and TRBJ2-7; D gene unclear. The length of the CDR3 is 12 residues. Germline V gene sequence: CDR1 MDHEN, CDR2 SYDVKM. Trimming removed 3 bases at V and 2 bases at J, with 5 bases between. The CDR3 DNA is TGTGCCAGCAGTTTGCCTCCCTACGAGCAGTACTTC. Amino acid sequence: CASSLPPYEQYF.

The chain uses TRBV6-5 and TRBJ1-4; D is ambiguous. CDR1 is MNHEY, CDR2 SVGAGI, per germline. The CDR3 consists of 15 residues. With 6 bases removed from V and 8 bases from J, the gap between germline ends came to 19 bases. The CDR3 protein is CASSLRGPVGEKLFF. As DNA, the CDR3 is TGTGCCAGCAGCCTTCGTGGGCCGGTCGGCGAAAAACTGTTTTTT.

The chain couples TRBV29-1 to TRBJ2-7; 10 positions match TRBD2. The CDR3 covers 16 residues. J gave up 3 bases and V 3 bases, and 11 bases lay outside the gene matches. The germline V gene encodes CDR1 SQVTM and CDR2 ANQGSEA. The DNA for the CDR3 is TGCAGCGTTGAGCCCGGACTAGCGGAAAGCTTCTACGAGCAGTACTTC. Translation: CSVEPGLAESFYEQYF.

V and J are TRBV5-5 and TRBJ2-3, with 13 nucleotides matching TRBD2. V lost 3 bases to trimming and J lost 3 bases; unmatched junction nucleotides: 4. This CDR3 is built from 16 residues. Germline V gene sequence: CDR1 SGHKS, CDR2 YYEKEE (reference sequence). This chain's CDR3 is CASSSGLAGRTDTQYF. The CDR3 bases are TGTGCCAGCAGCTCGGGACTAGCGGGAAGAACAGATACGCAGTATTTT. The whole variable domain, filled in from reference TRBV5-5 and TRBJ2-3, reads DAGVTQSPTHLIKTRGQQVTLRCSPISGHKSVSWYQQVLGQGPQFIFQYYEKEERGRGNFPDRFSARQFPNYSSELNVNALLLGDSALYLCASSSGLAGRTDTQYFGPGTRLTVL.